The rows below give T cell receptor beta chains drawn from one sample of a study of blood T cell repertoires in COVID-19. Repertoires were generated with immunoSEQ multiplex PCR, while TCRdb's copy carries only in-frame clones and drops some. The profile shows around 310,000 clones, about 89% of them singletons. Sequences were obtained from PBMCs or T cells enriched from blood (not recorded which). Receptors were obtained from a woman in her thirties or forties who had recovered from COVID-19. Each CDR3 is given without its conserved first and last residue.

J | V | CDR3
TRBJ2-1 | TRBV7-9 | ASSLAGGSNEQF
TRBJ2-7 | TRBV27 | ASSLRASSTYEQY
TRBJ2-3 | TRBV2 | ASRRGGVTDTQY
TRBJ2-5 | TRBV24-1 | ATSEIGETQY
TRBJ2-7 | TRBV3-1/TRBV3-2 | ASSQAAVSYEQY
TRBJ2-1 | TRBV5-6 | ASSLGAMKNGEQF
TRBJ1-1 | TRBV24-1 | ATSDNAGTEAF
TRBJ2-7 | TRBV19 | ASSSTGTGGREQY
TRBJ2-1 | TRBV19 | ASSPTTREPSSYNEQF
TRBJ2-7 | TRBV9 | ASSPGTSGVFGEQY
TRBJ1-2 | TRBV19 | ASSTKQGAPSGYT
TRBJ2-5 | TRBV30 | AWTLQGQETQY
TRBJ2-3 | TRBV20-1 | SASLGQGPDTQY
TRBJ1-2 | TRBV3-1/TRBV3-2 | ASRPIGTGPNYGYT
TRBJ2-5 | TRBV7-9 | ASSLRTSGLETQY
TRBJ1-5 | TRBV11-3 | ASSLDPRGLYSNQPQH
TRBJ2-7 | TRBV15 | ATSRDHSASGGEQY
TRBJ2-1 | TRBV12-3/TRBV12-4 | ASSPQGFNEQF
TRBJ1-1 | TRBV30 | AWSVTGDTEAF
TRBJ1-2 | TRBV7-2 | ASSLALGTVNYGYT
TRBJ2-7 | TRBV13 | ASSWTSGSYEQY
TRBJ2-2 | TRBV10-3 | AISATGTFTGELF
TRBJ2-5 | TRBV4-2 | ASSPGGLAGQETQY